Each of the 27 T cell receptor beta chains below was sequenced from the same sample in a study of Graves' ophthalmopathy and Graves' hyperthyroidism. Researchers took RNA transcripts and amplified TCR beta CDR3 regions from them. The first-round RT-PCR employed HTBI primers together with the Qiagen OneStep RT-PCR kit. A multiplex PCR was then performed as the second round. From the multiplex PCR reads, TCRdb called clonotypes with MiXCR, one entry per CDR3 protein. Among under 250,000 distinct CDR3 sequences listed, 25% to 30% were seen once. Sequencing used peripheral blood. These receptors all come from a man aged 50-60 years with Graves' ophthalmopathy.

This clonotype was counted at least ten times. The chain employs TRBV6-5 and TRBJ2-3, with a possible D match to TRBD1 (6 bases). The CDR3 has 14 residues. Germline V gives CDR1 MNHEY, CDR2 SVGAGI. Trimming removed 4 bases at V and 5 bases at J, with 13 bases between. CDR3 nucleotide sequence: TGTGCCAGCAGTTTGGGGGCGTTAGGAGATACGCAGTATTTT. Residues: CASSLGALGDTQYF.

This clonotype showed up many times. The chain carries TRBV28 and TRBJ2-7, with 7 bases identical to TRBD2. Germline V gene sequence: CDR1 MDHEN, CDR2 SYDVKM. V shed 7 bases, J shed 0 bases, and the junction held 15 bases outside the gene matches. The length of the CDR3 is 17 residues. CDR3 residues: CASTTVVGAGSSYEQYF. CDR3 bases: TGTGCCAGCACCACGGTAGTCGGAGCGGGGAGCTCCTACGAGCAGTACTTC.

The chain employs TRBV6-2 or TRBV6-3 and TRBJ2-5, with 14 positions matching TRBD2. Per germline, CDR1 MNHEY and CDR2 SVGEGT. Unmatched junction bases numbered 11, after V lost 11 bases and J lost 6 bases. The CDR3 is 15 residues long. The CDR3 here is CASSGLAGVFQTQYF. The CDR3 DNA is TGTGCCTCCTCGGGACTAGCGGGAGTCTTTCAGACCCAGTACTTC.

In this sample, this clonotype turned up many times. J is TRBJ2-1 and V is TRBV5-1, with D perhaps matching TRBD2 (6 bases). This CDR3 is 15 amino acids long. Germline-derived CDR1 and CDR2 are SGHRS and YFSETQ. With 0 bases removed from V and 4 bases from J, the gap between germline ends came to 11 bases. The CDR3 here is CASSLAGREYNEQFF. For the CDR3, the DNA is TGCGCCAGCAGCTTGGCCGGGAGAGAGTACAATGAGCAGTTCTTC.

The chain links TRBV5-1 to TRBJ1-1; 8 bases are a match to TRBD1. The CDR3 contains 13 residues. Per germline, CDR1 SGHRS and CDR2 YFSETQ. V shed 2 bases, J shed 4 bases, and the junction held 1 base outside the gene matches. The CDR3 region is CASSFTGGTEAFF. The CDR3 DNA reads TGCGCCAGCAGCTTCACAGGGGGCACTGAAGCTTTCTTT.

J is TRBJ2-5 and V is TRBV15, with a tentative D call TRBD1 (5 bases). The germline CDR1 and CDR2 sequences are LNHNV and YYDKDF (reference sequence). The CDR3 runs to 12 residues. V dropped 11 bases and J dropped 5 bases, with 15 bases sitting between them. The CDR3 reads CAASRGHETQYF. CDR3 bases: TGTGCCGCCTCAAGGGGTCATGAGACCCAGTACTTC.

DNA for the CDR3: TGCGCCAGCAGTGAGCTGGTACACCCGTCCTCCTACGAGCAGTACTTC. Residues: CASSELVHPSSYEQYF. The genes are TRBV10-1 and TRBJ2-7; D gene unclear. The germline gives CDR1 WNHNN, CDR2 SYGVQD (reference sequence). The length of the CDR3 is 16 residues. Trimming cost V 2 bases and J 0 bases, with 14 bases left between them.

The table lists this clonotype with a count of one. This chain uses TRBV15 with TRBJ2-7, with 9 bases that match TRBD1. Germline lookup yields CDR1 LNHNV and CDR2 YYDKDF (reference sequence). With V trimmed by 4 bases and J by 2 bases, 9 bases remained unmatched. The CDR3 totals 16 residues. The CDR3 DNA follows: TGTGCCACCAGCATAAGCCCGGGACAGGGACCCTACGAGCAGTACTTC. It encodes CATSISPGQGPYEQYF.

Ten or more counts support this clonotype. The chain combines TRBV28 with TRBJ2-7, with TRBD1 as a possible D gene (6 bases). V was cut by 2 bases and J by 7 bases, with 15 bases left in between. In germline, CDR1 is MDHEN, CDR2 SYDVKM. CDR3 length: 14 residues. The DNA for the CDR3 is TGTGCCAGCAGTTTAATGGCCGCAGGGGATGAGCAGTACTTC. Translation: CASSLMAAGDEQYF.

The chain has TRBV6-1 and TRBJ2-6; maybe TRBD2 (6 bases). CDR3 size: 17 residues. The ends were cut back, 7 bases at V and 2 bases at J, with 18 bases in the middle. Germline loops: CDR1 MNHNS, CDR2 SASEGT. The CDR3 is CASTGGSRGTGANVLTF. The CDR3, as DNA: TGTGCCAGCACTGGAGGTAGTCGGGGGACTGGGGCCAACGTCCTGACTTTC.

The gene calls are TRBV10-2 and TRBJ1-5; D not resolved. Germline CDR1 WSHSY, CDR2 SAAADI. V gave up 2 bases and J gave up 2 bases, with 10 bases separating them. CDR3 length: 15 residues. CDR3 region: CASSEEGSGNQPQHF. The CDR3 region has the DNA TGCGCCAGCAGTGAGGAGGGATCGGGCAATCAGCCCCAGCATTTT.

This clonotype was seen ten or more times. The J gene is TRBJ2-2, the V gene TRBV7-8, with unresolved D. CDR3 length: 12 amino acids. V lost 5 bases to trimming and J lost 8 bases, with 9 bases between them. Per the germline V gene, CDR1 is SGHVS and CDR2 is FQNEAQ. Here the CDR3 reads CASSHRRGELFF. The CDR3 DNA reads TGTGCCAGCAGCCACCGACGGGGGGAGCTGTTTTTT.

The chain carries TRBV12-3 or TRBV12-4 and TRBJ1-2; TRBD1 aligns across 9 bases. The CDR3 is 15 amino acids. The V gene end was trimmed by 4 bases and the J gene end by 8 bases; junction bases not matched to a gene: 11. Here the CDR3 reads CASSYTGTGTRGYTF. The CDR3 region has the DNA TGTGCCAGCAGTTACACCGGGACAGGGACGCGCGGCTACACCTTC.

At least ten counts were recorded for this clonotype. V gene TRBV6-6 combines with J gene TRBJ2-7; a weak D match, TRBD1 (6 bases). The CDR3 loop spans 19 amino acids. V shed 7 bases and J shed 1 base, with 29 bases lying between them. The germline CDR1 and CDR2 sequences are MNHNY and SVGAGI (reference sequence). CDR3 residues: CASTKEGGTRPRASYEQYF. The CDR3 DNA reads TGTGCCAGCACCAAGGAAGGGGGAACTAGACCGAGAGCTTCCTACGAGCAGTACTTC.

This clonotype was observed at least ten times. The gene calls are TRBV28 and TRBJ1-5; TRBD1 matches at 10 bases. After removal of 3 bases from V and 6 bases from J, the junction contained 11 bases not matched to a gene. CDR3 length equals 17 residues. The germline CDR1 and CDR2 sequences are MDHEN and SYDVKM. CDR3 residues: CASSFGLSGTGVQPQHF. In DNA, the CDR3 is TGTGCCAGCAGTTTCGGCCTATCCGGGACAGGGGTTCAGCCCCAGCATTTT.

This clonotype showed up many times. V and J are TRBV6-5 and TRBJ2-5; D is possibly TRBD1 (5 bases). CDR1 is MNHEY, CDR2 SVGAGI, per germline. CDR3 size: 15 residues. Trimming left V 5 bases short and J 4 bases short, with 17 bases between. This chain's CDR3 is CASSLRNRRGETQYF. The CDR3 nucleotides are TGTGCCAGCAGTCTCAGAAATCGAAGGGGAGAGACCCAGTACTTC.

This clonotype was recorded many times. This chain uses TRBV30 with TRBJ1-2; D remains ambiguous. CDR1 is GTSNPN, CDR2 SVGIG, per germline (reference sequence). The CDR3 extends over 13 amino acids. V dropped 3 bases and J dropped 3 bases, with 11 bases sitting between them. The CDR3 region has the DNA TGTGCCTGGAGCCAGCGCCAGGACTATGGCTACACCTTC. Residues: CAWSQRQDYGYTF.

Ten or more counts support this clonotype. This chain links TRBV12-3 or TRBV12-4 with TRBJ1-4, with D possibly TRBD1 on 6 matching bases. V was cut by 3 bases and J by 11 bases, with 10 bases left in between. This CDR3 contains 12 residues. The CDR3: CASSFSQGKLFF. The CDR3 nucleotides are TGTGCCAGCAGTTTTTCCCAGGGGAAACTGTTTTTT.

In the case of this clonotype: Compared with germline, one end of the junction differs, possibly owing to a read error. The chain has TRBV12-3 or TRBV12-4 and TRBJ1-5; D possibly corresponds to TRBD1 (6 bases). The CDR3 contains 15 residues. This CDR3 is CTSSLRGTGNQPQHF. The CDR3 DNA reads TGTACCAGCAGTTTAAGGGGGACTGGCAATCAGCCCCAGCATTTT.

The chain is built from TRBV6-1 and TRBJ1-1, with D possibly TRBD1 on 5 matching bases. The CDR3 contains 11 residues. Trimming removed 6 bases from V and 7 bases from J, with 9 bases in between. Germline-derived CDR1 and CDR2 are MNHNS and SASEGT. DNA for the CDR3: TGTGCCAGCAGGAGACAGCTTGAAGCTTTCTTT. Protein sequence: CASRRQLEAFF.

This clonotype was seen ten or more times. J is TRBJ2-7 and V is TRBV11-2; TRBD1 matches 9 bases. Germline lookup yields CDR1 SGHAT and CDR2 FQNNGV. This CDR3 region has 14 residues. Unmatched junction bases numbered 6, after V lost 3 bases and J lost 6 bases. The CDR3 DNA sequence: TGTGCCAGCAGCTTCCCGGACAGGGGTGGCGAGCAGTACTTC. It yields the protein CASSFPDRGGEQYF.

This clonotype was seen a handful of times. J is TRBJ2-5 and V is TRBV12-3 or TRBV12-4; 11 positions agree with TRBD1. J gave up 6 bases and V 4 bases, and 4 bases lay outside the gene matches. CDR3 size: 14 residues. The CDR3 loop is CASSSGTGGKTQYF. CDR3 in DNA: TGTGCCAGCAGTTCCGGGACAGGGGGAAAGACCCAGTACTTC.

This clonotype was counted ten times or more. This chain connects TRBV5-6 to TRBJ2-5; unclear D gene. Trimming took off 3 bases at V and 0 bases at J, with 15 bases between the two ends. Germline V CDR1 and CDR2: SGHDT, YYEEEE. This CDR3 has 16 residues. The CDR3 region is CASSSLDGLYQETQYF. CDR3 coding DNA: TGTGCCAGCAGCTCACTGGACGGGTTGTACCAAGAGACCCAGTACTTC.

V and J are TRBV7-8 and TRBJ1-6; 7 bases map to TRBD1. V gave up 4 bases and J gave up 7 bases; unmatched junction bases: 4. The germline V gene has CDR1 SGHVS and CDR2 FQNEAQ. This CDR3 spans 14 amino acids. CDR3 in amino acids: CASSSGQPNSPLHF. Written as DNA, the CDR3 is TGTGCCAGCAGCTCGGGACAGCCAAATTCACCCCTCCACTTT.

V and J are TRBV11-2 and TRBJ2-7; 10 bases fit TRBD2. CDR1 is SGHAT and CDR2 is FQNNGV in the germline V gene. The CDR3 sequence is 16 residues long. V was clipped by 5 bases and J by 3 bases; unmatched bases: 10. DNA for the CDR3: TGTGCCAGCAGCCAATCTAGCGGGAGTCTCCACTACGAGCAGTACTTC. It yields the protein CASSQSSGSLHYEQYF.

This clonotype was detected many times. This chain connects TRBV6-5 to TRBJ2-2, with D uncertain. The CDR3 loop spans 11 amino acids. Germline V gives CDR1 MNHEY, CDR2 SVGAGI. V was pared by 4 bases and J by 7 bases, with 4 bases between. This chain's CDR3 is CASSSGGELFF. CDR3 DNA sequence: TGTGCCAGCAGTTCCGGCGGGGAGCTGTTTTTT.

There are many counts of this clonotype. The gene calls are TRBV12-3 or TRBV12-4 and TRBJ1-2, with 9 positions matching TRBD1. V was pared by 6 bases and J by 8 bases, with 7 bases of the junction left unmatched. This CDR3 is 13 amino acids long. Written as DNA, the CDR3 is TGTGCCAGCAGCCTACAGGGGGCGAAAGGCTACACCTTC. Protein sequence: CASSLQGAKGYTF.